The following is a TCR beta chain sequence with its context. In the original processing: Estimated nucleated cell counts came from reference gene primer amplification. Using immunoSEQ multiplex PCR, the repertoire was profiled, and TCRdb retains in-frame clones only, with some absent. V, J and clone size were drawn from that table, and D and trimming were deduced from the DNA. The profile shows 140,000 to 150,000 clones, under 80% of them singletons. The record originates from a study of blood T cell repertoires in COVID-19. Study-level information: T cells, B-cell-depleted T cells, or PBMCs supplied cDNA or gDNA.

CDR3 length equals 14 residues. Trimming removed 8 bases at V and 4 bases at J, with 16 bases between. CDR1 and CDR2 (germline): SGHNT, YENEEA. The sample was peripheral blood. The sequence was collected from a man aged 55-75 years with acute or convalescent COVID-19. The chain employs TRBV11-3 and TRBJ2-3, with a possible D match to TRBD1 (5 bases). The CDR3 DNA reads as TGTGCCAGCCTCCAACTTGGGGCTCCAGATACGCAGTATTTT. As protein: CASLQLGAPDTQYF. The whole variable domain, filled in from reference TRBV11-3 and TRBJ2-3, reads EAGVVQSPRYKIIEKKQPVAFWCNPISGHNTLYWYLQNLGQGPELLIRYENEEAVDDSQLPKDRFSAERLKGVDSTLKIQPAELGDSAVYLCASLQLGAPDTQYFGPGTRLTVL.